This T cell receptor (beta chain) is from a study of beta chain features in type 1 diabetes. Across the study: Examined across all samples were just under 110,000,000 sorted cells. Study-level points and caveats: In all four CD4+ subsets, TCRB CDR3 length was significantly, moderately reduced in type 1 diabetes. VDJ junctions from patients with type 1 diabetes contained fewer insertions and more deletions. Whether TCRB rearrangement is influenced by HLA type was left unresolved in this analysis.

The single heparinised draw taken from each donor contained around 100 mL of blood on average. Germline CDR1 is PRHDT and CDR2 is FYEKMQ (reference sequence). CDR3 size: 15 residues. V was cut by 0 bases and J by 0 bases, with 7 bases left in between. Expressed TCRB transcripts got sequenced, as all isolated RNA was reverse transcribed. Data came from immunoSEQ multiplex PCR; TCRdb stores just in-frame clones and leaves some out. The table has some 240,000 clones, 16% seen once. This clone turned up a few times. The antigen remains undetermined. The rearrangement links TRBV13 to TRBJ2-3; D not certain. The sample comprised naive CD4+ T cells from blood. The clonotype was recovered from a man younger than 40 with type 1 diabetes. DNA of the CDR3: TGTGCCAGCAGCTTAGGCTATTTTAGCACAGATACGCAGTATTTT. It translates to CASSLGYFSTDTQYF. The full variable domain, in which reference TRBV13 and TRBJ2-3 provide the parts outside the CDR3, is AAGVIQSPRHLIKEKRETATLKCYPIPRHDTVYWYQQGPGQDPQFLISFYEKMQSDKGSIPDRFSAQQFSDYHSELNMSSLELGDSALYFCASSLGYFSTDTQYFGPGTRLTVL.